These 28 T cell receptor beta chains were sequenced from one sample in a study of T cells in Graves' hyperthyroidism and ophthalmopathy. Amplification of TCR beta CDR3 regions was performed using RNA transcripts as template. First-round RT-PCR with HTBI primers amplified the TCR CDR3 region. TCRdb re-derived calls from the multiplex PCR reads in MiXCR, one entry per CDR3 protein. The sample has approximately 610,000 distinct CDR3 sequences; approximately 15% are singletons. Source material: blood. The receptors here all came from a woman between 18 and 29 years old with Graves' hyperthyroidism.

This clonotype was found many times. The chain recombines TRBV24-1 with TRBJ2-1, with 11 bases matching TRBD2. Germline CDR1 is KGHDR and CDR2 is SFDVKD. This CDR3 has 16 residues. V shed 3 bases and J 4 bases; nucleotides not matched to a gene: 4. The CDR3 loop is CATSDRGTSGYNEQFF. In DNA form, the CDR3 reads TGTGCCACCAGTGATAGGGGGACTAGCGGATACAATGAGCAGTTCTTC.

CDR3 region: CASSTPGQKTSPLHF. CDR3 bases: TGTGCCAGTAGTACTCCGGGACAAAAAACTTCACCCCTCCACTTT. The rearrangement uses TRBV19 and TRBJ1-6; D is possibly TRBD1 (6 bases). Germline CDR1 reads LNHDA; CDR2 reads SQIVND (reference sequence). The CDR3 runs 15 residues. V was pared by 4 bases and J by 9 bases, with 16 bases between. The whole variable domain, filled in from reference TRBV19 and TRBJ1-6, reads DGGITQSPKYLFRKEGQNVTLSCEQNLNHDAMYWYRQDPGQGLRLIYYSQIVNDFQKGDIAEGYSVSREKKESFPLTVTSAQKNPTAFYLCASSTPGQKTSPLHFGNGTRLTVT.

This rearrangement joins TRBV13 to TRBJ2-3, with D possibly matching TRBD1 (6 bases). V shed 6 bases and J shed 1 base, with 11 bases lying between them. Per germline, CDR1 PRHDT and CDR2 FYEKMQ (reference sequence). The CDR3 sequence is 14 residues long. The CDR3 bases are TGTGCCAGCAGGACTACAGGGCGCACAGATACGCAGTATTTT. It codes for CASRTTGRTDTQYF.

This clonotype was found many times. V gene TRBV2 combines with J gene TRBJ2-1, with D perhaps matching TRBD2 (5 bases). V was cut by 11 bases and J by 0 bases, with 14 bases left in between. The CDR3 is 14 residues long. Germline CDR1 and CDR2: SNHLY and FYNNEI. CDR3 sequence (DNA): TGTGCCGGAGGACCTAGGCCCTCCTACAATGAGCAGTTCTTC. It yields the protein CAGGPRPSYNEQFF.

In this sample, this clonotype turned up many times. The chain carries TRBV3-1 and TRBJ2-1, with 14 bases matching TRBD2. The CDR3 has 16 residues. The germline CDR1 and CDR2 sequences are LGHDT and YNNKEL (reference sequence). Losses at the gene ends were 6 bases for V and 4 bases for J; bases not matched to a gene: 5. CDR3 amino acids: CASRSGLAGGYNEQFF. The CDR3 bases are TGTGCCAGCAGATCAGGACTAGCGGGAGGTTACAATGAGCAGTTCTTC.

This chain uses TRBV5-6 with TRBJ2-2, with D perhaps assigned TRBD1 or TRBD2 (5 bases each). CDR1 SGHDT and CDR2 YYEEEE come from the germline V gene. The CDR3 sequence is 14 residues long. V lost 4 bases and J lost 3, with 10 bases in between. CDR3 protein: CASSPGLYTGELFF. The CDR3 nucleotides are TGTGCCAGCAGCCCGGGGCTTTACACCGGGGAGCTGTTTTTT.

This clonotype was detected many times. V is TRBV28 and J is TRBJ2-1, with TRBD1 identical over 7 bases. Germline V gene lookup returns CDR1 MDHEN and CDR2 SYDVKM. The trim removed 3 bases at V and 3 bases at J, leaving 5 bases unmatched. The CDR3 totals 15 residues. The chain's CDR3 is CASSFLGQDYNEQFF. DNA for the CDR3: TGTGCCAGCAGTTTCCTAGGACAGGACTACAATGAGCAGTTCTTC.

This clonotype was picked up many times. The CDR3 protein is CASSTRQGTEAFF. The CDR3 DNA follows: TGCGCCAGCAGCACCCGACAGGGCACTGAAGCTTTCTTT. The chain combines TRBV5-1 with TRBJ1-1, with 7 bases matching TRBD1. CDR1 is SGHRS, CDR2 YFSETQ, per germline. V lost 4 bases and J lost 4; bases outside the gene matches: 4. The CDR3 has 13 residues. Supplemented by reference TRBV5-1 and TRBJ1-1, the full variable domain reads KAGVTQTPRYLIKTRGQQVTLSCSPISGHRSVSWYQQTPGQGLQFLFEYFSETQRNKGNFPGRFSGRQFSNSRSEMNVSTLELGDSALYLCASSTRQGTEAFFGQGTRLTVV.

This clonotype was picked up a small number of times. This sequence joins TRBV20-1 and TRBJ2-7, with 8 bases lining up with TRBD1. Germline V gives CDR1 DFQATT, CDR2 SNEGSKA (reference sequence). Trimming removed 4 bases from V and 2 bases from J; junction bases left unmatched: 1. CDR3 length: 12 amino acids. The chain's CDR3 is CSAIRGPYEQYF. The CDR3 DNA reads as TGCAGTGCTATCAGGGGGCCCTACGAGCAGTACTTC.

This clonotype was recorded a few times. V gene TRBV20-1 combines with J gene TRBJ1-4, with a weak D call TRBD1 (6 bases). The CDR3 is made up of 14 amino acids. The germline V and J ends were trimmed by 5 bases and 8 bases, with 18 bases remaining between them. Germline-derived CDR1 and CDR2 are DFQATT and SNEGSKA (reference sequence). CDR3 sequence: CSAPSSGAGEKLFF. Written as DNA, the CDR3 is TGCAGTGCTCCATCCTCAGGGGCAGGAGAAAAACTGTTTTTT.

This clonotype was picked up many times. The chain carries TRBV30 and TRBJ1-2; 9 bases map to TRBD1. The CDR3 is 14 amino acids. With 5 bases clipped from V and 8 bases from J, the junction kept 12 bases outside the gene matches. CDR1 is GTSNPN, CDR2 SVGIG, per germline (reference sequence). CDR3 DNA sequence: TGTGCCTGGGGAGTACCACCGGACAGGGGAGGCTACACCTTC. Amino acids: CAWGVPPDRGGYTF.

This clonotype occurred a few times. This chain uses TRBV7-8 with TRBJ2-5; D not certain. Germline V gene data show CDR1 as SGHVS and CDR2 as FQNEAQ. V lost 5 bases, J lost 1 base, and 11 bases lay in between. The CDR3 is 14 residues long. CDR3: CASSPETVQETQYF. The CDR3 nucleotides read TGTGCCAGCAGCCCAGAGACGGTCCAAGAGACCCAGTACTTC.

For the CDR3, the DNA is TGTGCCAGCAGTTTGGCGGAATTTAATGAGCAGTTCTTC. Protein sequence: CASSLAEFNEQFF. The chain employs TRBV12-3 or TRBV12-4 and TRBJ2-1, with no clear D. The V end lost 3 bases, the J end lost 7 bases, and 10 bases lay between the germline ends. This CDR3 spans 13 amino acids.

The chain combines TRBV18 with TRBJ1-6, with D perhaps TRBD1 (5 bases). CDR3 length: 16 residues. Per the germline V gene, CDR1 is KGHSH and CDR2 is LQKENI. Trimming removed 2 bases from V and 6 bases from J, with 14 bases in between. CDR3 nucleotides: TGTGCCAGCTCACCATGGGGGACCTCGATTAATTCACCCCTCCACTTT. Protein sequence: CASSPWGTSINSPLHF.

The chain carries TRBV14 and TRBJ1-3; D remains ambiguous. The CDR3 consists of 17 residues. The V end was cut by 2 bases, the J end by 1 base, with 15 bases between. Germline V gives CDR1 SGHDN, CDR2 FVKESK. This chain's CDR3 is CASSQFPTAFSGNTIYF. CDR3 nucleotide sequence: TGTGCCAGCAGCCAATTTCCGACGGCCTTTTCTGGAAACACCATATATTTT.

This clonotype has only a few counts. The chain uses TRBV7-2 and TRBJ2-7; 9 bases align to TRBD2. This CDR3 has 17 amino acids. The germline V gene encodes CDR1 SGHTA and CDR2 FQGNSA. V trimming: 4 bases; J trimming: 0 bases; junction bases outside the gene matches: 10. CDR3 nucleotide sequence: TGTGCCAGCAGCTCCCGCGGTAGCGGGGGTTTCTCCTACGAGCAGTACTTC. Translation: CASSSRGSGGFSYEQYF. Full variable domain (rest looked up from reference TRBV7-2 and TRBJ2-7): GAGVSQSPSNKVTEKGKDVELRCDPISGHTALYWYRQSLGQGLEFLIYFQGNSAPDKSGLPSDRFSAERTGGSVSTLTIQRTQQEDSAVYLCASSSRGSGGFSYEQYFGPGTRLTVT.

This clonotype was seen many times. The V and J genes are TRBV11-3 and TRBJ2-1; 8 bases match TRBD2. After removal of 5 bases from V and 5 bases from J, the junction contained 8 bases not matched to a gene. Germline V lookup: CDR1 SGHNT, CDR2 YENEEA. This CDR3 contains 15 residues. The CDR3, as DNA: TGTGCCAGCAGCAAGGGCGGGGGACTAGACAATGAGCAGTTCTTC. As protein: CASSKGGGLDNEQFF.

This clonotype has more than one count but fewer than ten. The chain couples TRBV20-1 to TRBJ1-3; possible D gene TRBD1, 5 bases. The CDR3 sequence is 12 residues long. CDR1 and CDR2 from the germline V gene are DFQATT and SNEGSKA (reference sequence). V was clipped by 6 bases and J by 2 bases, with 8 bases between them. The DNA for the CDR3 is TGCAGTGCCTCGACAGCTGGAAACACCATATATTTT. This encodes CSASTAGNTIYF.

This clonotype was seen more than once but under ten times. The chain has TRBV15 and TRBJ2-3; tentatively, D is TRBD2 (6 bases). V was trimmed by 2 bases and J by 0 bases, leaving 18 bases between them. The CDR3 contains 18 residues. Looked up from germline, CDR1 is LNHNV and CDR2 is YYDKDF (reference sequence). This CDR3 is CATSRPGRAGPSTDTQYF. The CDR3, as DNA: TGTGCCACCAGCAGACCCGGGCGAGCGGGTCCCAGCACAGATACGCAGTATTTT.

At least ten counts were recorded for this clonotype. This sequence joins TRBV20-1 and TRBJ2-1; 7 bases line up with TRBD2. Germline lookup yields CDR1 DFQATT and CDR2 SNEGSKA (reference sequence). The length of the CDR3 is 12 residues. The V gene end was trimmed by 5 bases and the J gene end by 5 bases; junction bases not matched to a gene: 3. The CDR3 region has the DNA TGCAGTGCTTACGGGACTAACAATGAGCAGTTCTTC. It encodes CSAYGTNNEQFF.

Notes on this clonotype: This sequence may be a read error, since a much larger clone differs from it by one base. V is TRBV20-1 and J is TRBJ2-1, with TRBD1 matching over 8 bases. The germline gives CDR1 DFQATT, CDR2 SNEGSKA (reference sequence). Trimming took 6 bases from V and 5 from J; bases not matched to a gene: 15. This CDR3 spans 16 amino acids. DNA for the CDR3: TGCAGTGCCCCACCAGTCCAGGGGGCCGGCCACAATGAGCAGTTCTTC. Translating gives CSAPPVQGAGHNEQFF.

The chain's CDR3 is CASSYGQGTGETQYF. The CDR3 bases are TGTGCCAGCAGTTACGGACAGGGGACGGGAGAGACCCAGTACTTC. The chain is built from TRBV6-5 and TRBJ2-5; 9 nucleotides match TRBD1. Germline-derived CDR1 and CDR2 are MNHEY and SVGAGI. Trimming at V came to 2 bases and at J to 4 bases, leaving 5 bases not matched to a gene. This CDR3 has 15 amino acids.

In DNA form, the CDR3 reads TGTGCCAGCAGCTTAGTTAACAGGGGGCGCACTGAAGCTTTCTTT. It yields the protein CASSLVNRGRTEAFF. The rearrangement links TRBV7-9 to TRBJ1-1; 9 bases line up with TRBD1. The CDR3 spans 15 residues. The trim removed 1 base at V and 4 bases at J, leaving 4 bases unmatched. Germline CDR1 is SEHNR and CDR2 is FQNEAQ (reference sequence). Combining the CDR3 with reference TRBV7-9 and TRBJ1-1 gives the whole variable domain DTGVSQNPRHKITKRGQNVTFRCDPISEHNRLYWYRQTLGQGPEFLTYFQNEAQLEKSRLLSDRFSAERPKGSFSTLEIQRTEQGDSAMYLCASSLVNRGRTEAFFGQGTRLTVV.

This clonotype was picked up many times. The chain links TRBV11-2 to TRBJ2-7; D possibly corresponds to TRBD1 (6 bases). Germline V gene sequence: CDR1 SGHAT, CDR2 FQNNGV. The CDR3 has 15 residues. Between the trimmed V and J ends, which lost 5 bases and 2 bases, there was a span of 16 bases. The CDR3: CASSVSGQWTYEQYF. The CDR3 nucleotides read TGTGCCAGCAGCGTATCAGGACAGTGGACCTACGAGCAGTACTTC.

This clonotype was seen a handful of times. The rearrangement joins TRBV27 to TRBJ1-1; possibly TRBD1 for D (5 bases). V lost 6 bases, J lost 3 bases, and 11 bases lay in between. This CDR3 comprises 13 residues. In germline, CDR1 is MNHEY, CDR2 SMNVEV (reference sequence). The DNA for the CDR3 is TGTGCCAGCAGGCGGAGGGGTTACACTGAAGCTTTCTTT. This codes for CASRRRGYTEAFF.

This clonotype showed up many times. The genes are TRBV3-1 and TRBJ1-1; D uncertain. V gave up 4 bases and J gave up 1 base, with 10 bases separating them. The CDR3 is 14 residues long. Germline CDR1 LGHDT, CDR2 YNNKEL (reference sequence). CDR3 DNA: TGTGCCAGCAGCCCGACCGTATGGAACACTGAAGCTTTCTTT. It translates to CASSPTVWNTEAFF. Together with reference TRBV3-1 and TRBJ1-1, the CDR3 gives the full variable domain: DTAVSQTPKYLVTQMGNDKSIKCEQNLGHDTMYWYKQDSKKFLKIMFSYNNKELIINETVPNRFSPKSPDKAHLNLHINSLELGDSAVYFCASSPTVWNTEAFFGQGTRLTVV.

This clonotype has only a few counts. This chain links TRBV11-3 with TRBJ2-7, with TRBD1 as a possible D gene (8 bases). There are 12 residues in the CDR3. Germline V gene data show CDR1 as SGHNT and CDR2 as YENEEA. The V and J ends lost 7 bases and 7 bases respectively, with 14 bases between them. The CDR3, as DNA: TGTGCCAGCAACGTACAGGGGGGGGAGCAGTACTTC. Encoded protein: CASNVQGGEQYF.

This clonotype appeared many times. The V and J genes are TRBV27 and TRBJ2-7, with D perhaps matching TRBD2 (5 bases). The CDR3 consists of 12 residues. V was trimmed by 4 bases and J by 6 bases, leaving 10 bases between them. Germline V CDR1 and CDR2: MNHEY, SMNVEV (reference sequence). DNA for the CDR3: TGTGCCAGCAGTTCCTCAGGAGGCGAGCAGTACTTC. This codes for CASSSSGGEQYF.